These T cell receptor beta chains were read from a single sample in a study of blood T cell repertoires in COVID-19. Profiled with immunoSEQ multiplex PCR; TCRdb holds only in-frame clones, not every one. The profile shows over 70,000 clones, about nine tenths of them singletons. The material sequenced was peripheral blood. These receptors all stem from a man in his late teens or twenties with COVID-19, enrolled during active disease. CDR3s include the opening cysteine and the closing phenylalanine or tryptophan. Fields, in order: D gene, J gene, V gene, clone size, CDR3 DNA, CDR3 protein. D genes are given only for firm matches. Not all rows give a size; the values are once, few, many and, for expanded clones, a class.

D: TRBD2
J: TRBJ2-1
V: TRBV7-3
size: NA
DNA: TGTGCCAGCAGCTTAACGGCTAGCGGTTACAATGAGCAGTTCTTC
CDR3: CASSLTASGYNEQFF

D: NA
J: TRBJ2-1
V: TRBV5-4
size: NA
DNA: TGTGCCAGCAGCTCACTAGCCGTCCCCAATGAGCAGTTCTTC
CDR3: CASSSLAVPNEQFF

D: TRBD2
J: TRBJ2-5
V: TRBV7-2
size: NA
DNA: TGTGCCAGCAGGGGACTAGAGCGCGGAGAAGAGACCCAGTACTTC
CDR3: CASRGLERGEETQYF

D: TRBD1
J: TRBJ2-1
V: TRBV24-1
size: once
DNA: TGTGCCACCAGTGATCCAACAGGGGGGCCCTCCAATGAGCAGTTCTTC
CDR3: CATSDPTGGPSNEQFF

D: TRBD1
J: TRBJ1-1
V: TRBV6-2/TRBV6-3
size: NA
DNA: TGTGCCAGCAGTTACTCCGTTGGAAGGGGGCCCCGACAGAACACTGAAGCTTTCTTT
CDR3: CASSYSVGRGPRQNTEAFF

D: NA
J: TRBJ2-2
V: TRBV15
size: NA
DNA: TGTGCCACCAGCAGGGTGGGGCAGGGGAAGAACACCGGGGAGCTGTTTTTT
CDR3: CATSRVGQGKNTGELFF

D: NA
J: TRBJ2-7
V: TRBV7-2
size: NA
DNA: TGTGCCAGCAGCTTAAGCAGAGAACTAGCCTACGAGCAGTACTTC
CDR3: CASSLSRELAYEQYF

D: NA
J: TRBJ1-1
V: TRBV12-3/TRBV12-4
size: NA
DNA: TGTGCCAGCGTCGATGGAGGTTACACTGAAGCTTTCTTT
CDR3: CASVDGGYTEAFF

D: NA
J: TRBJ1-5
V: TRBV5-1
size: few
DNA: TGCGCCAGCAGCTTGGCCGGCAATCAGCCCCAGCATTTT
CDR3: CASSLAGNQPQHF

D: NA
J: TRBJ1-2
V: TRBV10-1
size: NA
DNA: TGCGCCAGCAGTGAAGGCAGGGGATATGGCTACACCTTC
CDR3: CASSEGRGYGYTF

D: NA
J: TRBJ2-3
V: TRBV6-5
size: NA
DNA: TGTGCCAGCAGTTACTCGAGAACAGGCGGCACAGATACGCAGTATTTT
CDR3: CASSYSRTGGTDTQYF

D: NA
J: TRBJ2-2
V: TRBV10-2
size: once
DNA: TGCGCCAGCAGTGAGATCCCTAGTAAGACCGGGGAGCTGTTTTTT
CDR3: CASSEIPSKTGELFF

D: NA
J: TRBJ1-4
V: TRBV6-4
size: NA
DNA: TGTGCCAGCCCTAGGGAGGGTAATGAAAAACTGTTTTTT
CDR3: CASPREGNEKLFF

D: NA
J: TRBJ1-4
V: TRBV5-6
size: NA
DNA: TGTGCCAGCAGCTTGGGGGCCGAAAAACTGCTTTTT
CDR3: CASSLGAEKLLF

D: NA
J: TRBJ2-5
V: TRBV5-1
size: once
DNA: TGCGCCAGCAGTCAACAGATACCCCAAGAGACCCAGTACTTC
CDR3: CASSQQIPQETQYF

D: NA
J: TRBJ1-1
V: TRBV7-8
size: NA
DNA: TGTGCCAGCAGCCCCCGCCTGGGTCGGGCTGAAGCTTTCTTT
CDR3: CASSPRLGRAEAFF

D: NA
J: TRBJ2-2
V: TRBV24-1
size: NA
DNA: TGTGCCACCAGTGATTTGCTTGGCGGGTTCGGGGAGCTGTTTTTT
CDR3: CATSDLLGGFGELFF

D: NA
J: TRBJ2-7
V: TRBV27
size: NA
DNA: TGTGCCAGCAGAGCTGACAGTTCGTACGAGCAGTACTTC
CDR3: CASRADSSYEQYF

D: TRBD1
J: TRBJ1-2
V: TRBV5-6
size: NA
DNA: TGTGCCAGCAGCCCGGGACAGACCTTCTATGGCTACACCTTC
CDR3: CASSPGQTFYGYTF

D: TRBD1
J: TRBJ2-1
V: TRBV9
size: NA
DNA: TGTGCCAGCAGCCCGGGACAGGGCCACAATGAGCAGTTCTTC
CDR3: CASSPGQGHNEQFF

D: TRBD1
J: TRBJ2-1
V: TRBV27
size: NA
DNA: TGTGCCAGCAGTCTTACAGGGGGCAATGAGCAGTTCTTC
CDR3: CASSLTGGNEQFF

D: TRBD2
J: TRBJ2-5
V: TRBV27
size: NA
DNA: TGTGCCAGCAGACCCGGGACTAGCGGGATTCAAGAGACCCAGTACTTC
CDR3: CASRPGTSGIQETQYF

D: NA
J: TRBJ2-2
V: TRBV19
size: NA
DNA: TGTGCCAGTAGCTTTGTCGAGTTTACCGGGGAGCTGTTTTTT
CDR3: CASSFVEFTGELFF

D: NA
J: TRBJ2-1
V: TRBV7-3
size: NA
DNA: TGTGCCAGCAGCCCGGGTGGGAGCGCCCGGTACAATGAGCAGTTCTTC
CDR3: CASSPGGSARYNEQFF

D: TRBD1
J: TRBJ1-1
V: TRBV19
size: NA
DNA: TGTGCCAGTAGTAGAGGACAGGCGAACACTGAAGCTTTCTTT
CDR3: CASSRGQANTEAFF

D: NA
J: TRBJ1-2
V: TRBV10-3
size: NA
DNA: TGTGCCATCACGGGGTCGGGGGACTATGGCTACACCTTC
CDR3: CAITGSGDYGYTF

D: NA
J: TRBJ2-7
V: TRBV6-6
size: NA
DNA: TGTGCCAGCAGGGGGGACACCTCCTACGAGCAGTACTTC
CDR3: CASRGDTSYEQYF

D: NA
J: TRBJ1-1
V: TRBV28
size: NA
DNA: TGTGCCAGCACAGATCTGTCGAACACTGAAGCTTTCTTT
CDR3: CASTDLSNTEAFF

D: NA
J: TRBJ2-7
V: TRBV7-9
size: NA
DNA: TGTGCCAGCAGCCCGGGGTCAGATCCATACGAGCAGTACTTC
CDR3: CASSPGSDPYEQYF